This T cell receptor beta chain was identified during a study of PD-1 blockade in classical Hodgkin lymphoma. V lost 2 bases to trimming and J lost 0 bases; unmatched junction nucleotides: 11. Germline V lookup: CDR1 MDHEN, CDR2 SYDVKM. There are 20 residues in the CDR3. Each patient experienced a relapse that followed autologous stem cell transplantation, and brentuximab vedotin exposure varied. The CD4+ T cells used were purified from thawed PBMCs through magnetic negative selection. Comments on this clone: What it binds is not known.

Study-wide points: Reported findings placed baseline TCR diversity lower in newly diagnosed patients (compared with healthy donors).

Some clones are missing from TCRdb's copy, which holds only in-frame ones; the method was immunoSEQ multiplex PCR. The repertoire holds roughly 9,000 clones, with around 81% as singletons. J is TRBJ2-1 and V is TRBV28; 12 bases agree with TRBD2. The sample was CD4+ T cells from blood, taken at baseline. This receptor was taken from a human donor with classical Hodgkin lymphoma. The CDR3 sequence: CASSLGGLAGSFPSYNEQFF. CDR3 sequence (DNA): TGTGCCAGCAGTTTAGGTGGACTAGCGGGAAGTTTCCCCTCCTACAATGAGCAGTTCTTC.